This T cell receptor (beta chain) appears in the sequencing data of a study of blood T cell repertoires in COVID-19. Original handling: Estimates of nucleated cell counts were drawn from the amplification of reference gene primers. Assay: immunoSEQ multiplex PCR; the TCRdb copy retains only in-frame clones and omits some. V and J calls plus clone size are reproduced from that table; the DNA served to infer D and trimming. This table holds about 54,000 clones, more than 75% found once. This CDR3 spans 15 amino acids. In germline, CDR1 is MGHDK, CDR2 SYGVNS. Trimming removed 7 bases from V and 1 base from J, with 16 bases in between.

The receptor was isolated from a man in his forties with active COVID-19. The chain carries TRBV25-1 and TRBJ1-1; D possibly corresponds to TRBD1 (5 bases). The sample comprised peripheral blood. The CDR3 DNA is TGTGCCAGCACTTCGACAGTGCTCCCGAACACTGAAGCTTTCTTT. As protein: CASTSTVLPNTEAFF.